This paragraph covers one T cell receptor beta chain sequence. This CDR3 is built from 14 residues. From germline, CDR1 is MNHEY and CDR2 SVGEGT. Trimming at V came to 7 bases and at J to 6 bases, leaving 9 bases not matched to a gene. In TCRdb, the 5' RACE reads were re-called with MiXCR into one record per CDR3 protein. Of 450,000 or so distinct CDR3 sequences in the sample, around 15% were seen once. The record originates from a study of identical twins. These sequences were also reported in another study, on yellow fever vaccine responses in identical twins.

The source of this sequence is a woman aged 18-35 years in good health. The genes are TRBV6-2 or TRBV6-3 and TRBJ2-1; 7 nucleotides line up with TRBD1. Material: CD4+ T cells sorted from blood. CDR3 coding DNA: TGTGCCAGCACCTCAGGGACAGCCTCCAATGAGCAGTTCTTC. Its translation is CASTSGTASNEQFF.